The source of this TCR beta chain is a study of blood T cell repertoires in COVID-19. In the original workflow: Reference gene primer amplification gave estimated nucleated cell counts. Assay: immunoSEQ multiplex PCR; the TCRdb copy retains only in-frame clones and omits some. The V and J calls and clone size were taken over from that table, and D and trimming were inferred from the DNA. The data hold around 250,000 clones, with approximately 90% observed a single time. The source is a human donor in a cohort exposed to, infected with or recovered from COVID-19 (not recorded which). The donor label of this sample is uncertain. Sequencing input: PBMCs or T cells enriched from blood (not recorded which).

CDR3 coding DNA: TGTGCCAGCAGCTTAGATCGGCGGGAGACCCAGTACTTC. This encodes CASSLDRRETQYF. The chain joins TRBV7-6 to TRBJ2-5; D ambiguous. The V gene lost 1 base and the J gene lost 5 bases, with 8 bases spanning the gap. Germline V CDR1 and CDR2: SGHVS, FNYEAQ. The CDR3 length is 13 residues.